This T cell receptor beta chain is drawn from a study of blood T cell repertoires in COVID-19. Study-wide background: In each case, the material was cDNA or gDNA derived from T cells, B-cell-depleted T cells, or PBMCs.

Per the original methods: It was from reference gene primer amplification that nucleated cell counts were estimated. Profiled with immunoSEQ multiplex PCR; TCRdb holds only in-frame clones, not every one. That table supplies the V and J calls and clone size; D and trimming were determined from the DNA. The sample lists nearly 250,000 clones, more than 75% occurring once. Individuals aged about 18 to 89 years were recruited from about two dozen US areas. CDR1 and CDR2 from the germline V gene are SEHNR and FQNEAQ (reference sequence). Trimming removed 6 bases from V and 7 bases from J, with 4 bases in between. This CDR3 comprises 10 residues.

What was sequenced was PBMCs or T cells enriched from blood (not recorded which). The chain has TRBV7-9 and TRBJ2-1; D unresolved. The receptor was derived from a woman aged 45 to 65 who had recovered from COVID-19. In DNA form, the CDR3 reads TGTGCCAGCAGTATAAATGAGCAGTTCTTC. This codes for CASSINEQFF.